This TCR beta chain stems from a study of blood T cell repertoires in COVID-19. The CDR3 runs 16 residues. Germline trimming cut 1 base from V and 4 bases from J; bases unmatched to any gene: 5. The germline CDR1 and CDR2 sequences are LGHNA and YNFKEQ. In the source study's methods: The assay estimated nucleated cells by amplifying reference gene primers. Here immunoSEQ multiplex PCR was the method, and the copy in TCRdb shows in-frame clones only, minus some. That table supplies the V and J calls and clone size; D and trimming were determined from the DNA. This table has about 75,000 clones, 80% to 90% appearing once.

This sequence joins TRBV4-2 and TRBJ2-5; 11 bases agree with TRBD2. The sample comprised peripheral blood. The source of this sequence is a woman in her forties or fifties with acute or convalescent COVID-19. CDR3 nucleotides: TGTGCCAGCAGCCAAGCTCTAGCGGGAGGCGGAGAGACCCAGTACTTC. It translates to CASSQALAGGGETQYF.